These 2 T cell receptor beta chains share one sample of origin, sequenced in a study of shared clonotypes between healthy human individuals. Using immunoSEQ multiplex PCR, the repertoire was profiled, and TCRdb retains in-frame clones only, with some absent. The sample includes some 2 million clones, around 95% of them seen just once. The sequencing input was naive CD4+ T cells sorted from blood. The subset here: CD45RA+ positively selected. The receptor set was obtained from a man aged 18-30 years in good health.

The chain links TRBV6-5 to TRBJ1-2; maybe TRBD1 (6 bases). V was pared by 8 bases and J by 5 bases, with 9 bases between. The CDR3 consists of 11 residues. Germline loops: CDR1 MNHEY, CDR2 SVGAGI. CDR3 in amino acids: CASGQTYGYTF. CDR3 bases: TGTGCCAGCGGACAGACTTATGGCTACACCTTC.

The J gene is TRBJ1-1, the V gene TRBV5-4; D may be TRBD1 (5 bases). V lost 3 bases to trimming and J lost 8 bases, with 17 bases between them. This CDR3 contains 14 residues. Germline loops: CDR1 SGHNT, CDR2 YYREEE (reference sequence). CDR3 sequence (DNA): TGTGCCAGCAGCTCCCGGGGGAAGCAATGGGAAGCTTTCTTT. This translates into CASSSRGKQWEAFF.